Listed below are T cell receptor beta chains from one sample, sequenced in a study of blood T cell repertoires in COVID-19. The repertoire was sequenced with immunoSEQ multiplex PCR; TCRdb's copy has only in-frame clones and lacks some. Here the sample spans approximately 270,000 clones, 65% to 90% being singletons. The sequenced sample consisted of PBMCs or T cells enriched from blood (not recorded which). The receptor source for this set is a man in his forties or fifties who had recovered from COVID-19. The CDR3 runs from the conserved cysteine through the conserved F or W. A D gene is named only where the DNA matches it firmly. Rows may omit the clone size; those that give it use once, few, many or a size class.

v_gene	j_gene	d_gene	abundance	CDR3nt	CDR3aa
TRBV10-2	TRBJ1-1	.	.	TGCGCCAGCAGTGAGCGTAGATACACTGAAGCTTTCTTT	CASSERRYTEAFF
TRBV19	TRBJ2-5	TRBD2	.	TGTGCCAGTAGTATAGGGGGGACTAGTCTAGAGACCCAGTACTTC	CASSIGGTSLETQYF
TRBV29-1	TRBJ2-7	.	once	TGCAGCGCAGGGAGCTCCTACGAGCAGTACTTC	CSAGSSYEQYF
TRBV18	TRBJ2-5	.	.	TGTGCCAGCTCTCCCAGAGGGGAGACCCAGTACTTC	CASSPRGETQYF
TRBV5-1	TRBJ2-1	.	.	TGCGCCAGCAGATTAGCGGCAAACAATGAGCAGTTCTTC	CASRLAANNEQFF
TRBV6-6	TRBJ2-3	TRBD1	.	TGTGCCAGCGGCTATGGGGGACAGACCACAAATACGCAGTATTTT	CASGYGGQTTNTQYF
TRBV3-1/TRBV3-2	TRBJ1-1	.	.	TGTGCCAGCAGCCAGGAACCGGATTCCGGGCCCGCGGGAGCTTTCTTT	CASSQEPDSGPAGAFF
TRBV7-9	TRBJ2-5	TRBD2	.	TGTGCCAGCAGCTCAACCACTAGCGTCCACCAAGAGACCCAGTACTTC	CASSSTTSVHQETQYF
TRBV9	TRBJ2-5	TRBD1	.	TGTGCCAGCAGCGTAGAGGTGGCAGGGGGCGCGGAGACCCAGTACTTC	CASSVEVAGGAETQYF
TRBV5-8	TRBJ1-4	TRBD1	.	TGTGCCAGCATCGGGCAGGGGGGAAGAGTAGGAACTAATGAAAAACTGTTTTTT	CASIGQGGRVGTNEKLFF
TRBV28	TRBJ1-1	.	.	TGTGCCAGCAGTACTGATCGAACTGAAGCTTTCTTT	CASSTDRTEAFF
TRBV19	TRBJ1-1	.	.	TGTGCCAGTAGTATAGTGTACCGGGAGGCTGAAGCTTTCTTT	CASSIVYREAEAFF
TRBV24-1	TRBJ2-1	.	.	TGTGCCACCAGTGATTCCTACAGGAGCTCCTACAATGAGCAGTTCTTC	CATSDSYRSSYNEQFF
TRBV6-2/TRBV6-3	TRBJ1-5	.	.	TGTGCCAGCAGTTATCGAGGATCCTATAGCAATCAGCCCCAGCATTTT	CASSYRGSYSNQPQHF
TRBV5-5	TRBJ1-1	.	.	TGTGCCAGCAGTTATCAGGGGAACACTGAAGCTTTCTTT	CASSYQGNTEAFF
TRBV28	TRBJ1-5	TRBD1	.	TGTGCCAGCAGTTTCCTCGACAGGGGTTATCAGCCCCAGCATTTT	CASSFLDRGYQPQHF
TRBV3-1/TRBV3-2	TRBJ2-7	TRBD1	.	TGTGCCAGCAGCCAGGACAGGGAATACGAGCAGTACTTC	CASSQDREYEQYF
TRBV4-2	TRBJ2-1	TRBD2	.	TGTGCCAGCAGCCAAGGAAGCGGGGGACCCAATGAGCAGTTCTTC	CASSQGSGGPNEQFF
TRBV5-5	TRBJ2-3	TRBD2	.	TGTGCCAGCAGTTATAGCGGGAGGACAGATACGCAGTATTTT	CASSYSGRTDTQYF
TRBV13	TRBJ1-2	.	.	TGTGCCAGCAGCTTAGAACAGAGCTATGGCTACACCTTC	CASSLEQSYGYTF
TRBV19	TRBJ2-5	TRBD2	.	TGTGCCAGTAGTATCGGGGGGTCCCGAGAGACCCAGTACTTC	CASSIGGSRETQYF
TRBV28	TRBJ1-2	.	few	TGTGCCAGCATGTATACAGCAGGGGTCTATGGCTACACCTTC	CASMYTAGVYGYTF
TRBV18	TRBJ2-1	TRBD2	.	TGTGCCAGCTCACCCCCAACTAGCGGATACAATGAGCAGTTCTTC	CASSPPTSGYNEQFF
TRBV6-4	TRBJ2-3	TRBD2	.	TGTGCCAGCAGCCGGGACTACCGCACAGATACGCAGTATTTT	CASSRDYRTDTQYF
TRBV7-9	TRBJ1-1	.	.	TGTGCCAGCAGCTCCCGTACTAGTGCCTTACCGTTGGCTTTCTTT	CASSSRTSALPLAFF
TRBV19	TRBJ2-7	.	.	TGTGCCAGTAGTATAGGGGACACCACCTACGAGCAGTACTTC	CASSIGDTTYEQYF
TRBV4-3	TRBJ2-7	.	.	TGCGCCAGCAGCCAAGATCCCGCAGGGGTTACCTACGAGCAGTACTTC	CASSQDPAGVTYEQYF